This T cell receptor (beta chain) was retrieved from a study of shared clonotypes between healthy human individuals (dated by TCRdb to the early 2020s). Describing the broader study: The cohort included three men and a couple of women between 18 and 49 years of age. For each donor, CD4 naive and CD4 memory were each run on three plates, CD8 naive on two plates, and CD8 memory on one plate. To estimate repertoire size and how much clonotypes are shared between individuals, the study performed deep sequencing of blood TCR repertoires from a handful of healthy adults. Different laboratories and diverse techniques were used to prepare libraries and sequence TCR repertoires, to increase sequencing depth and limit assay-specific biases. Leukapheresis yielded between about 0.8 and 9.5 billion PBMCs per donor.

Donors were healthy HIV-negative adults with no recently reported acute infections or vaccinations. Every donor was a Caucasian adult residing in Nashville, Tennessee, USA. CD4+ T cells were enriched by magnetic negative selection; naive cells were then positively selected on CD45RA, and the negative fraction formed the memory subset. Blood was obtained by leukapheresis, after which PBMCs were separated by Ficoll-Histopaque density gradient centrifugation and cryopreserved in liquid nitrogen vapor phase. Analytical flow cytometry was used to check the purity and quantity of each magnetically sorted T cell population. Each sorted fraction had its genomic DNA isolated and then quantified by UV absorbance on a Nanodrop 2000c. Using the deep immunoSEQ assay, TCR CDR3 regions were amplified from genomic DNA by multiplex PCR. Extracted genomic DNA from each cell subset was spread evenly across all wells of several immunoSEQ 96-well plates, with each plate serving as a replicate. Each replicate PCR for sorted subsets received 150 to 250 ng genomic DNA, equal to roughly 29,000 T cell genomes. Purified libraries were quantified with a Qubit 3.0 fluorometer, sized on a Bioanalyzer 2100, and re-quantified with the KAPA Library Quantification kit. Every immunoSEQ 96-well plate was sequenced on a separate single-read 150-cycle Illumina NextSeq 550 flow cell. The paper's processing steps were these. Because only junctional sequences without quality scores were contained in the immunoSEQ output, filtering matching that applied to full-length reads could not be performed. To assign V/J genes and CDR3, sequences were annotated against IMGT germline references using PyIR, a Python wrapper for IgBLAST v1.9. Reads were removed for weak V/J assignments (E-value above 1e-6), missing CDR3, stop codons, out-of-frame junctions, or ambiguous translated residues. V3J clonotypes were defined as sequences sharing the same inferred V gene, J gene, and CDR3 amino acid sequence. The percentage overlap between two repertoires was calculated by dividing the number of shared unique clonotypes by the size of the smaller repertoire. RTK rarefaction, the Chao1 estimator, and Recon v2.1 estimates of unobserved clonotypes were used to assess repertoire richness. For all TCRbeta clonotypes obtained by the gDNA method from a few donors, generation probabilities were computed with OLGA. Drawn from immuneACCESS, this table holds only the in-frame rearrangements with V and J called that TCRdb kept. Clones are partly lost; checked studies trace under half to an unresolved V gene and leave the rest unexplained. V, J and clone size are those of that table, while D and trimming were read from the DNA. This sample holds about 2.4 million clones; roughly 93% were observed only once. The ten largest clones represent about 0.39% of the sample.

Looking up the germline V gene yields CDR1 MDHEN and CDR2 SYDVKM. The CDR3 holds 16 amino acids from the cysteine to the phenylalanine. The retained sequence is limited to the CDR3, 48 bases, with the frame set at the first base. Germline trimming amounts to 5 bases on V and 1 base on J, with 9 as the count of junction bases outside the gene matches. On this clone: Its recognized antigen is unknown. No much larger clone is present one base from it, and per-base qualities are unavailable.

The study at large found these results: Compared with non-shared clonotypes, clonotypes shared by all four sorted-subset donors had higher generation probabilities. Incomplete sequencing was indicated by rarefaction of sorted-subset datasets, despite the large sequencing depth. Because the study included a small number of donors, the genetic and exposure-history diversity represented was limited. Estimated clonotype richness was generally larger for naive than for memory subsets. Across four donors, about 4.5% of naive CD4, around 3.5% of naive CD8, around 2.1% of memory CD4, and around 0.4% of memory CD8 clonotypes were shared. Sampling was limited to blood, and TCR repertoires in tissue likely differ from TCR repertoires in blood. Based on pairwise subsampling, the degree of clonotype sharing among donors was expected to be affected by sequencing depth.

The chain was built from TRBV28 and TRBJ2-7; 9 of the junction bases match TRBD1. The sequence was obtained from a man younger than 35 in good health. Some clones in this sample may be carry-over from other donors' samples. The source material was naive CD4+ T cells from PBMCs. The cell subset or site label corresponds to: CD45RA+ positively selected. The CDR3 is CASSTRTGVTSYEQYF. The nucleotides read TGTGCCAGCAGTACAAGGACAGGGGTCACTTCCTACGAGCAGTACTTC.